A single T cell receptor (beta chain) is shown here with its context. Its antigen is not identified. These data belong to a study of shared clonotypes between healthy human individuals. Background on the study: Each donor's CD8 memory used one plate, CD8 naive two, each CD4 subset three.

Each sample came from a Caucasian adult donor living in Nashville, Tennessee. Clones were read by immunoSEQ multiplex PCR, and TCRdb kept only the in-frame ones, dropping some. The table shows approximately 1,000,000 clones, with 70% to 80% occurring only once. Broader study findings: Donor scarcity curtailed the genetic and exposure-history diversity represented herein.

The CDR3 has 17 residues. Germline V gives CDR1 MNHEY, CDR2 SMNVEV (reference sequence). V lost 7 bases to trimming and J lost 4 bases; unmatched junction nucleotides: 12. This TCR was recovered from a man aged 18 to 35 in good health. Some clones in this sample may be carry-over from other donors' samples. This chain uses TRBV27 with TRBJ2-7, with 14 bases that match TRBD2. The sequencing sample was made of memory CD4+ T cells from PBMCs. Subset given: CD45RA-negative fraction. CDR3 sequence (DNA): TGTGCCAGCAAGGCCCCCGGGACTAGCGGGAGCAGGTACGAGCAGTACTTC. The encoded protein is CASKAPGTSGSRYEQYF.